This T cell receptor beta chain originates from a study of cytomegalovirus exposure and HLA in healthy donors. Whole-study findings and limits: TCR beta chains numbering more than 150 were designated cytomegalovirus-associated. In a later analysis, compared with equally common non-associated chains, HLA-associated beta chains were more expanded.

Only a few counts were recorded for this clone. Its antigen is unidentified. The PCR employed 60 Vbeta primers together with 13 Jbeta primers. Sequencing was performed with immunoSEQ multiplex PCR; in TCRdb, only in-frame clones are kept and a portion is missing. The sample includes approximately 110,000 clones, less than 20% of them seen just once. With 3 bases clipped from V and 5 bases from J, the junction kept 6 bases outside the gene matches. Germline V gives CDR1 SGDLS, CDR2 YYNGEE. The CDR3 runs to 15 residues. The chain couples TRBV9 to TRBJ2-7; 12 bases are shared with TRBD1. This receptor was identified in a woman between 18 and 29 years old in good health and CMV-seronegative. Sequencing was carried out using PBMCs. CDR3 coding DNA: TGTGCCAGCAGCGCCGCCGGGACAGGGGGCCACGAGCAGTACTTC. Translating it yields CASSAAGTGGHEQYF.